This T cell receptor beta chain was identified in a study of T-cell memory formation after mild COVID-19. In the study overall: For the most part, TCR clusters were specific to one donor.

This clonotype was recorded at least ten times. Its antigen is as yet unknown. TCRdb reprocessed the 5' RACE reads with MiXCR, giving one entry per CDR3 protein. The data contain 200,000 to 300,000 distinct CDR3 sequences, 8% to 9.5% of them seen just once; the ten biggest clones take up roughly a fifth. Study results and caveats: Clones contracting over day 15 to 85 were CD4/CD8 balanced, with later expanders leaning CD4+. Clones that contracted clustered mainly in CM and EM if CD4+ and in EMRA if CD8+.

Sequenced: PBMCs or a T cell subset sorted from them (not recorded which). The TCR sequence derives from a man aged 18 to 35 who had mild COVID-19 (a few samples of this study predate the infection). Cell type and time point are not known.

The CDR3 DNA follows: TGTGCCAGCCGCAGACAGGGGACGGGAGGAGAGACCCAGTACTTC. Residues: CASRRQGTGGETQYF. The J gene is TRBJ2-5, the V gene TRBV12-3 or TRBV12-4; possibly TRBD1 for D (8 bases). This CDR3 region has 15 residues. V was pared by 8 bases and J by 4 bases, with 20 bases between.